This is a list of T cell receptor beta chains from one sample in a study of somatic mutations in cytotoxic T cells in rheumatoid arthritis. The table came from immunoSEQ multiplex PCR; TCRdb's copy has only in-frame clones and leaves some out. The repertoire holds under 35,000 clones, with around 84% as singletons. Sequenced material: CD8+ T cells sorted from blood. Every receptor here comes from an adult with rheumatoid arthritis. Both conserved end residues are part of each CDR3. D genes are given only for firm matches. The size of a clone is reported for some rows only, either as once, few or many, or as a class for expanded clones.

- | TRBD2 | TRBJ2-1 | TRBV6-5 | TGTGCCAGCAGTTACGGGATAGCGGGGGGTGAGGATGAGCAGTTCTTC | CASSYGIAGGEDEQFF
- | - | TRBJ2-1 | TRBV11-3 | TGTGCCAGCAGCTTAGAAGGGAACGATGAGCAGTTCTTC | CASSLEGNDEQFF
- | - | TRBJ2-5 | TRBV7-8 | TGTGCCAGCAGCTACCAAGAGACCCAGTACTTC | CASSYQETQYF
- | - | TRBJ2-2 | TRBV27 | TGTGCCAGCAAAGCGGATAACACCGGGGAGCTGTTTTTT | CASKADNTGELFF
- | TRBD2 | TRBJ2-7 | TRBV27 | TGTGCCAGCAGTTTAAGTAGCGGGGGTTACGAGCAGTACTTC | CASSLSSGGYEQYF
- | - | TRBJ2-7 | TRBV21-1 | TGTGCCAGCAGCCCCCTGGATGGTTACGAGCAGTACTTC | CASSPLDGYEQYF
- | - | TRBJ2-7 | TRBV5-1 | TGCGCCAGCAGCCCCGGTAGTGGAGGGGTAGTCGACGAGCAGTACTTC | CASSPGSGGVVDEQYF
- | - | TRBJ2-3 | TRBV28 | TGTGCCAGCAGTTCCCTTTCAGGGGCTTCTATTCGCACAGATACGCAGTATTTT | CASSSLSGASIRTDTQYF
- | - | TRBJ1-1 | TRBV19 | TGTGCCAGTAGTATGAACAGCTTGAACACTGAAGCTTTCTTT | CASSMNSLNTEAFF
- | - | TRBJ1-2 | TRBV29-1 | TGCAGCGTTCCTAGTATGACCTATGGCTACACCTTC | CSVPSMTYGYTF
- | TRBD1 | TRBJ2-3 | TRBV11-2 | TGTGCCAGCAGCTTAAACCGGGACAGGGAGACAGATACGCAGTATTTT | CASSLNRDRETDTQYF
- | - | TRBJ2-3 | TRBV7-9 | TGTGCCAGCAGCCCGCCGGGGAGCCTAGAAGATACGCAGTATTTT | CASSPPGSLEDTQYF
- | TRBD2 | TRBJ2-1 | TRBV28 | TGTGCCAGCCGGACTAGCGGGGTGTACAATGAGCAGTTCTTC | CASRTSGVYNEQFF
- | TRBD2 | TRBJ2-1 | TRBV28 | TGTGCCAGCCGTTCTAGCGGGGGGGCCGGGAGGAATGAGCAGTTCTTC | CASRSSGGAGRNEQFF
- | - | TRBJ1-5 | TRBV6-5 | TGTGCCAGCAGTCAACCGGGTCAGCCCCAGCATTTT | CASSQPGQPQHF
few | - | TRBJ2-7 | TRBV27 | TGTGCCAGCAGTCCGGCCGGCTCTTACTCCTACGAGCAGTACTTC | CASSPAGSYSYEQYF
- | TRBD2 | TRBJ2-5 | TRBV7-8 | TGTGCCAGCAGCTCGCTAACTAGCGGGGGCTCCCAAGAGACCCAGTACTTC | CASSSLTSGGSQETQYF
- | TRBD2 | TRBJ2-3 | TRBV7-8 | TGTGCCAGCAGCTGGTTAGCGGGGGGTCCTCAGTTCTACGATACGCAGTATTTT | CASSWLAGGPQFYDTQYF
- | TRBD1 | TRBJ1-2 | TRBV4-2 | TGTGCCAGCAGCCCATGGACAGGGACTGGCTACACCTTC | CASSPWTGTGYTF
few | - | TRBJ1-6 | TRBV10-2 | TGCGCCAGCAGTGGGGAAGGGGATTCACCCCTCCACTTT | CASSGEGDSPLHF
- | TRBD1 | TRBJ1-2 | TRBV7-9 | TGTGCCAGCAGTCACGGACAGGGAACTCCTAACTATGGCTACACCTTC | CASSHGQGTPNYGYTF
- | - | TRBJ2-7 | TRBV4-1 | TGCGCCAGCAGCCAAGGGGCCCAACTCTCCTACGAGCAGTACTTC | CASSQGAQLSYEQYF
- | TRBD1 | TRBJ1-2 | TRBV7-9 | TGTGCCAGCAGCCTTACAACAGGGGCCTATGGCTACACCTTC | CASSLTTGAYGYTF
- | - | TRBJ2-3 | TRBV29-1 | TGCAGCGTTGAAGGGGGGCCTCGCACAGATACGCAGTATTTT | CSVEGGPRTDTQYF
- | - | TRBJ2-5 | TRBV10-3 | TGTGCCATCAGTGAGTCCGGGGTCCAAGAGACCCAGTACTTC | CAISESGVQETQYF
- | - | TRBJ2-3 | TRBV6-1 | TGTGCCAGCAGTAGCACAGATACGCAGTATTTT | CASSSTDTQYF
once | - | TRBJ2-3 | TRBV4-1 | TGCGCCAGCAGCCAAGTCACCAGCACAGATACGCAGTATTTT | CASSQVTSTDTQYF